This T cell receptor beta chain was observed in a study of monozygotic twins with inflammatory bowel disease. Study conclusions and caveats: Whether twins were concordant or discordant made no difference to repertoire similarity, possibly from limited power.

TCRdb reprocessed the 5' RACE reads and stores each CDR3 protein as one record, lacking DNA. The sample table includes 150,000 to 200,000 distinct CDR3 sequences. To note about this clonotype: The antigen remains undetermined.

This CDR3 comprises 14 residues. The V gene's germline CDR1 is ENHRY and CDR2 SYGVKD. This chain joins TRBV10-3 and TRBJ1-1; checking the TCRdb D call of TRBD1 is not possible without DNA. Sequencing was done on a sample of blood. This sequence was found in a human donor with ulcerative colitis or Crohn's disease, or a healthy co-twin of an affected twin (not recorded which). The CDR3 sequence: CAISEGDRASEAFF.